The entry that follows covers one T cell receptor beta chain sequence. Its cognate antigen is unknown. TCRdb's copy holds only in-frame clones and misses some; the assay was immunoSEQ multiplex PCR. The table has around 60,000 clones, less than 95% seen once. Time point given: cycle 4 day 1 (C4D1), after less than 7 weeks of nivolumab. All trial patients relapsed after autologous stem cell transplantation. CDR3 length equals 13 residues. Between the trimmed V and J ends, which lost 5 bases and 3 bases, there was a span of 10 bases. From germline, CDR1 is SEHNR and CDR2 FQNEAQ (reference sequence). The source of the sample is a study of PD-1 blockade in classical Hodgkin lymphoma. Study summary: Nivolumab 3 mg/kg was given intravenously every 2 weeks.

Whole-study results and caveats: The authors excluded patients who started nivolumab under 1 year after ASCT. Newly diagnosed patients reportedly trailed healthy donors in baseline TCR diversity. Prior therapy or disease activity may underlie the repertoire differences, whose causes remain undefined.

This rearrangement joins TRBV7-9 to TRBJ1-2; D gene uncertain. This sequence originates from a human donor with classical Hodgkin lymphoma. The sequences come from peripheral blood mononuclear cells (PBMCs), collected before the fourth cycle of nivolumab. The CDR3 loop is CASSLINDYGYTF. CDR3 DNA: TGTGCCAGCAGCCTTATCAACGACTATGGCTACACCTTC.